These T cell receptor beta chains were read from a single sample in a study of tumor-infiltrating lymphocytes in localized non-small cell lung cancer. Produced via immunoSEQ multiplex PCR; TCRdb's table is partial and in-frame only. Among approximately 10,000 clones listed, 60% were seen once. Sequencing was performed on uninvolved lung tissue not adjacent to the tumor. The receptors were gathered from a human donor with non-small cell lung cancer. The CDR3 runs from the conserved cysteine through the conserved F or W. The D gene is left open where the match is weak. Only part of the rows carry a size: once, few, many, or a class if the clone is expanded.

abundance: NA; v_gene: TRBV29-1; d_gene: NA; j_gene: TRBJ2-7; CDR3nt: TGCAGCGTTGGGACGGGGCCTTACGAGCAGTACTTC; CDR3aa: CSVGTGPYEQYF
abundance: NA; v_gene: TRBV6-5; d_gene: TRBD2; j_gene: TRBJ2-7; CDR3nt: TGTGCCAGCAGTTACCAGAGCGGGGGTACCTACGAGCAGTACTTC; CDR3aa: CASSYQSGGTYEQYF
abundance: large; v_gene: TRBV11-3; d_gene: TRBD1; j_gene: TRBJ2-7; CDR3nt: TGTGCCAGCAGCTTAACCGGGACAGGGGGAATCTACGAGCAGTACTTC; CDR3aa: CASSLTGTGGIYEQYF
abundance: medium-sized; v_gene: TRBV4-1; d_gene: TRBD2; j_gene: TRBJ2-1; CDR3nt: TGCGCCAGCAGCCCGGGGGGTCGCAATGAGCAGTTCTTC; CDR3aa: CASSPGGRNEQFF
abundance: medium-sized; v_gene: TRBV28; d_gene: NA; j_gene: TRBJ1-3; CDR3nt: TGTGCCAGCAGTTTAAGGGTGGAATTGGATCCTGGAAACACCATATATTTT; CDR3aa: CASSLRVELDPGNTIYF
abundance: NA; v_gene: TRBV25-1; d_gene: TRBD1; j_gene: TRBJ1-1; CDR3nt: TGTGCCAGCAGTGACTGGACAGGTACCCAGAACACTGAAGCTTTCTTT; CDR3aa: CASSDWTGTQNTEAFF
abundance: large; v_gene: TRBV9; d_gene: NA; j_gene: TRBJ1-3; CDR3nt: TGTGCCAGCAGCTTCAGCCTCGGAAACACCATATATTTT; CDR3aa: CASSFSLGNTIYF
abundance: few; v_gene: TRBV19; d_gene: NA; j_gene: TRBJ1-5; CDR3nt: TGTGCCAGTACTACCAGGGGCGGCCAGCCCCAGCATTTT; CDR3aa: CASTTRGGQPQHF
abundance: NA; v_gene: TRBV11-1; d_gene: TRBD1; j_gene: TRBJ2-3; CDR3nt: TGTGCCAGCAGTCCCGGGACAGCGAACACAGATACGCAGTATTTT; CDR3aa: CASSPGTANTDTQYF
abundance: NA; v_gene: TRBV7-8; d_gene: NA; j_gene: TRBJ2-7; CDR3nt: TGTGCCAGCAGGCCCGGGTCGGACTACGAGCAGTACTTC; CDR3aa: CASRPGSDYEQYF
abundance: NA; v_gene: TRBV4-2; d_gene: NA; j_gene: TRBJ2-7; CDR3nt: TGTGCCAGCAGCCAATTCCGGGCCACCATCTACGAGCAGTACTTC; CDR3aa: CASSQFRATIYEQYF
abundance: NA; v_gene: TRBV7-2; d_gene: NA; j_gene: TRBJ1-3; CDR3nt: TGTGCCAGCAGCATTGGAGGGCTGGACAGCCGGCCCCGAAACACCATATATTTT; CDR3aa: CASSIGGLDSRPRNTIYF
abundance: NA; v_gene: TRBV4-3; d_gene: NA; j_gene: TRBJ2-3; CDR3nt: TGCGCCAGCAGCCAAGATCCACTGAGCACAGATACGCAGTATTTT; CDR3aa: CASSQDPLSTDTQYF
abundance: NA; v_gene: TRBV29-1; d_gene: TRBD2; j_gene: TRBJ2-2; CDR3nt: TGCAGCGTGCCTTCGGGAGGCGGGATGACCGGGGAGCTGTTTTTT; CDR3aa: CSVPSGGGMTGELFF
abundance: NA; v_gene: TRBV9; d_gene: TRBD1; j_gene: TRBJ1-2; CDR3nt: TGTGCCAGCAGCGTAGCTACAGGGGGCGTCTATGGCTACACCTTC; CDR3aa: CASSVATGGVYGYTF
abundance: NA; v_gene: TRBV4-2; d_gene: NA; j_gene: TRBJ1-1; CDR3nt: TGTGCCAGCAGCCCACGGGCAAACGGACCCGAAGCTTTCTTT; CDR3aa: CASSPRANGPEAFF
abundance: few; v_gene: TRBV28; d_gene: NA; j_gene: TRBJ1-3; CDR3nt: TGTGCCAGCATCTCGGCGGTTGGAAACACCATATATTTT; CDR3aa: CASISAVGNTIYF
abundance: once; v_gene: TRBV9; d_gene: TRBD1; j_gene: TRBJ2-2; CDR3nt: TGTGCCAGCAGCGCCTCATCAGGGGGCACCGGGGAGCTGTTTTTT; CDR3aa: CASSASSGGTGELFF
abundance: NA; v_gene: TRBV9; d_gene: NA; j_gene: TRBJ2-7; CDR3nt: TGTGCCAGCAGCGTAGAGAACTGGGGGGCCGAGCAGTACTTC; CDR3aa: CASSVENWGAEQYF
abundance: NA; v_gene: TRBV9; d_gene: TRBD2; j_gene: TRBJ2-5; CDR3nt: TGTGCCAGCAGCCCCCGTGGCGGACTAGCTCAAGAGACCCAGTACTTC; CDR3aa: CASSPRGGLAQETQYF
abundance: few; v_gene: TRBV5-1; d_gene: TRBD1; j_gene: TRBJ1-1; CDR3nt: TGCGCCAGCAGCCAAGGAACGACAGGGTACACTGAAGCTTTCTTT; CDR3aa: CASSQGTTGYTEAFF
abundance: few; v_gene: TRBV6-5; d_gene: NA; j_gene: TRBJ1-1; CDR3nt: TGTGCCAGCAGTGAAGCGGGAGAGACTCAGTCTTTCTTT; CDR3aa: CASSEAGETQSFF
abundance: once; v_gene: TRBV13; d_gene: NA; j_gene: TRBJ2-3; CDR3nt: TGTGCCAGCAGCTTAAGGGATACGCAGTATTTT; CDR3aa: CASSLRDTQYF
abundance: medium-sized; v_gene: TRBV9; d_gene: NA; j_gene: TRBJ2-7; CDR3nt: TGTGCCAGCAACGAAAGGGGCGGGAACTACGAGCAGTACTTC; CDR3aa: CASNERGGNYEQYF
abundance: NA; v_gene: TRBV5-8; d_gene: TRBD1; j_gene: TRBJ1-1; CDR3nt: TGTGCCAGCAGCTGGGGGACAGCGAACACTGAAGCTTTCTTT; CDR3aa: CASSWGTANTEAFF
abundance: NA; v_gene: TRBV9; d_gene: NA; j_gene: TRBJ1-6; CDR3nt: TGTGCCAGCAGCGTAGGAGGGGAAAATTCACCCCTCCACTTT; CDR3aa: CASSVGGENSPLHF
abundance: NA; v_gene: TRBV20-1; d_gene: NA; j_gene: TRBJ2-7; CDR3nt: TGCAGTGCTAGGGGAGCCTACGAGCAGTACTTC; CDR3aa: CSARGAYEQYF
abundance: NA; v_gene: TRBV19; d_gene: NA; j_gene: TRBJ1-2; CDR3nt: TGTGCCAGTAAAGACCAAGGAGGGTTTACCTATGGCTACACCTTC; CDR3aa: CASKDQGGFTYGYTF
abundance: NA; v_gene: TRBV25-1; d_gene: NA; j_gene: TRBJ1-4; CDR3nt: TGTGCCAGCAGTGATCAATGGGTCTCAACTAATGAAAAACTGTTTTTT; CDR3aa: CASSDQWVSTNEKLFF